Below, one T cell receptor (beta chain) is given with its context. Antigen unknown. This entry belongs to a study of pediatric ulcerative colitis. Data came from immunoSEQ multiplex PCR; TCRdb stores just in-frame clones and leaves some out. The sample records fewer than 40,000 clones, around 80% being singletons. Before the diagnostic colonoscopy, ulcerative colitis patients were free of immunosuppressive medication. Study-wide results and caveats: Repertoires came from total lymphocyte DNA, so rare subsets like regulatory T cells may be missed. Clonal expansions reduced rectal repertoire diversity in acute severe colitis.

Sequenced input: blood. The clonotype comes from a boy aged 5-17 years with severe ulcerative colitis.

CDR3 DNA: TGTGCCAGCTCACCGGCCAGGACTGATCCCCTCCACTTT. This sequence encodes CASSPARTDPLHF. This chain links TRBV18 with TRBJ1-6; D is unresolved. Trimming stripped 3 bases from V and 13 bases from J, with 13 bases between. Germline CDR1 reads KGHSH; CDR2 reads LQKENI. This CDR3 comprises 13 residues.